The present entry profiles one T cell receptor (beta chain) with its context. Authors' data handling: From reference gene primer amplification, estimates of nucleated cell counts were derived. Profiled with immunoSEQ multiplex PCR; TCRdb holds only in-frame clones, not every one. That table gives V, J and clone size, and the DNA gave D and trimming. The data contain under 55,000 clones, more than 70% of them singletons. The sample belongs to a study of blood T cell repertoires in COVID-19. Study-wide context: The United States, Italy and Spain were the sources of the acute and convalescent COVID-19 samples. The cDNA or gDNA used as material had been derived from T cells, B-cell-depleted T cells, or PBMCs.

Trimming took 3 bases from V and 1 from J, leaving 4 bases between them. This CDR3 has 12 residues. V gene TRBV12-3 or TRBV12-4 combines with J gene TRBJ2-7; unclear D gene. The clonotype originates from a human donor in a cohort sampled during active COVID-19. The sample comprised peripheral blood. The chain's CDR3 is CASSFQSYEQYF. CDR3 DNA sequence: TGTGCCAGCAGTTTCCAATCCTACGAGCAGTACTTC.